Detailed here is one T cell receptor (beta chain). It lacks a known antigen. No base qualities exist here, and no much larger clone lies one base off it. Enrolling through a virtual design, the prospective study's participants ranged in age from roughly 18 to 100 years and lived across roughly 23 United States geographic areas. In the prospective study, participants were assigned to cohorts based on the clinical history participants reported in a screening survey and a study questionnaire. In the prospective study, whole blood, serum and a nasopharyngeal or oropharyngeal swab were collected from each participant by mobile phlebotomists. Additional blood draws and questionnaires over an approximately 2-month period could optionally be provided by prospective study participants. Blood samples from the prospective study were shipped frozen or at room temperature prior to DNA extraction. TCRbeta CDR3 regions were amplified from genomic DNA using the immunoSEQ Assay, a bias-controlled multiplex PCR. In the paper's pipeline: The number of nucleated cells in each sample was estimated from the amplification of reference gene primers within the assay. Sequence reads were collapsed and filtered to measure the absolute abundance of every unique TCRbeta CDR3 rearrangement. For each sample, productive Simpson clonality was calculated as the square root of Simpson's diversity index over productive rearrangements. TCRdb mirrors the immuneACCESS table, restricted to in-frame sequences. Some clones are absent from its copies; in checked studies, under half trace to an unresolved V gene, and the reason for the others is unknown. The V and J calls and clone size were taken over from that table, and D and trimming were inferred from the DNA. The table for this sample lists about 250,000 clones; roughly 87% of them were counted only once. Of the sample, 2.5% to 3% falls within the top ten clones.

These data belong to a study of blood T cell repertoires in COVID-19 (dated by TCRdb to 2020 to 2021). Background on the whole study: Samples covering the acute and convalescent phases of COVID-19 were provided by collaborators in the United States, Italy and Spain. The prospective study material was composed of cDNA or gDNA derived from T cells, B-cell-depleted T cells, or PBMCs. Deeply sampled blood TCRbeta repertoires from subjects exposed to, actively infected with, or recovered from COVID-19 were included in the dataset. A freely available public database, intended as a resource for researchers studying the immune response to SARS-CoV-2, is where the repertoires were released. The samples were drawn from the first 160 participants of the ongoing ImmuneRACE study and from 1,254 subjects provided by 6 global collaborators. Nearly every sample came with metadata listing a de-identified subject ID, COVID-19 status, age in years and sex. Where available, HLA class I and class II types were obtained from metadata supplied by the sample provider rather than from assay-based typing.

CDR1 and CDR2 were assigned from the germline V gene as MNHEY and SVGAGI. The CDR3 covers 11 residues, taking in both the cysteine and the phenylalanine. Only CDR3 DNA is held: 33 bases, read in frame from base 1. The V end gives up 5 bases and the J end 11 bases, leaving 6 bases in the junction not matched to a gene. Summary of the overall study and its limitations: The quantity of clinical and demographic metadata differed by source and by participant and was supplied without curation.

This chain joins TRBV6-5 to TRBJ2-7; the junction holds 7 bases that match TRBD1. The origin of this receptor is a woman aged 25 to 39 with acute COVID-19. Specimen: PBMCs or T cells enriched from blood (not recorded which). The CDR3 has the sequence CASSLDRAKYF. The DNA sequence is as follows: TGTGCCAGCAGTCTAGACAGGGCTAAGTACTTC.